These T cell receptor beta chains were read from a single sample in a study of vaccination and CD4 T cells after COVID-19. The antigens these receptors bind are not known. TCRdb reanalysed the PCR reads using MiXCR and keeps one entry per CDR3 protein. The sample includes approximately 21,000 distinct CDR3 sequences, 43% of them seen just once. The specimen was CD4+ T cells from blood, cultured in vitro, collected about 7 months after SARS-CoV-2 vaccination. These receptors all stem from a human donor who had recovered from COVID-19. Each CDR3 is given with its conserved first and last residue. D genes are given only for firm matches. The listing skips clone size in some rows; elsewhere it reads once, few, many or a size class.

j_call cdr3_length clone_size d_call v_call cdr3_aa cdr3_nt
TRBJ1-2 13 few . TRBV28 CASSLAGNYGYTF TGTGCCAGCAGTTTAGCAGGGAACTATGGCTACACCTTC
TRBJ2-5 13 . . TRBV4-2 CASSQYRAETQYF TGTGCCAGCAGCCAGTATCGGGCGGAGACCCAGTACTTC
TRBJ2-1 14 few . TRBV7-2 CASSLQSPYNEQFF TGTGCCAGCAGCTTACAGTCACCCTACAATGAGCAGTTCTTC
TRBJ1-2 13 . . TRBV28 CASSLSATYGYTF TGTGCCAGCAGTTTATCGGCCACCTATGGCTACACCTTC
TRBJ2-3 14 . TRBD1 TRBV19 CASSTTGTGNTQYF TGTGCCAGTAGTACAACCGGGACAGGCAATACGCAGTATTTT
TRBJ1-2 12 . . TRBV20-1 CSADDSLYGYTF TGCAGTGCTGATGACAGTTTATATGGCTACACCTTC
TRBJ1-5 14 . TRBD1 TRBV2 CASTRQGPGQPQHF TGTGCCAGCACCCGACAGGGGCCAGGTCAGCCCCAGCATTTT
TRBJ2-5 15 few . TRBV7-8 CASSLLTGLRETQYF TGTGCCAGCAGCTTACTAACAGGGCTCCGCGAGACCCAGTACTTC
TRBJ1-5 14 . . TRBV2 CASSVTGLGQPQHF TGTGCCAGCAGCGTGACAGGTCTTGGTCAGCCCCAGCATTTT
TRBJ2-1 17 . . TRBV24-1 CATSEGFLEHTYNEQFF TGTGCCACCAGTGAGGGGTTTCTAGAACATACATACAATGAGCAGTTCTTC
TRBJ2-7 13 few TRBD1 TRBV19 CASSKTGNYEQYF TGTGCCAGTAGTAAGACAGGGAACTACGAGCAGTACTTC